This T cell receptor (beta chain) is drawn from a study of T cell repertoires in cytomegalovirus infection. The overall study: Public TCR beta signatures marked donors with CMV infection and the matching HLA.

TCRdb re-derived calls from the reads in MiXCR, one entry per CDR3 protein. The sample consists of hundreds of thousands of distinct CDR3 sequences, about a third of them appearing once. Whole-study findings and limits: Summed frequency of shared TCR beta families picked out CMV carriers who also had the relevant HLA. Dominating the ex vivo response were TCR beta clonotypes that were CMV-specific and HLA-C-restricted.

In the case of this clonotype: As yet, its antigen is unknown.

V lost 1 base and J 3 bases, leaving 9 bases between the germline ends. Germline V gives CDR1 SGHAT, CDR2 FQNNGV. The CDR3 consists of 14 residues. The specimen was PBMCs. The chain combines TRBV11-2 with TRBJ1-2; a weak D match, TRBD1 (6 bases). This receptor was identified in a human donor in good health (CMV status not recorded). Some clones in this sample may be carry-over from other donors' samples. In DNA form, the CDR3 reads TGTGCCAGCAGCTTAGTGACAGGTTACTATGGCTACACCTTC. It encodes CASSLVTGYYGYTF.